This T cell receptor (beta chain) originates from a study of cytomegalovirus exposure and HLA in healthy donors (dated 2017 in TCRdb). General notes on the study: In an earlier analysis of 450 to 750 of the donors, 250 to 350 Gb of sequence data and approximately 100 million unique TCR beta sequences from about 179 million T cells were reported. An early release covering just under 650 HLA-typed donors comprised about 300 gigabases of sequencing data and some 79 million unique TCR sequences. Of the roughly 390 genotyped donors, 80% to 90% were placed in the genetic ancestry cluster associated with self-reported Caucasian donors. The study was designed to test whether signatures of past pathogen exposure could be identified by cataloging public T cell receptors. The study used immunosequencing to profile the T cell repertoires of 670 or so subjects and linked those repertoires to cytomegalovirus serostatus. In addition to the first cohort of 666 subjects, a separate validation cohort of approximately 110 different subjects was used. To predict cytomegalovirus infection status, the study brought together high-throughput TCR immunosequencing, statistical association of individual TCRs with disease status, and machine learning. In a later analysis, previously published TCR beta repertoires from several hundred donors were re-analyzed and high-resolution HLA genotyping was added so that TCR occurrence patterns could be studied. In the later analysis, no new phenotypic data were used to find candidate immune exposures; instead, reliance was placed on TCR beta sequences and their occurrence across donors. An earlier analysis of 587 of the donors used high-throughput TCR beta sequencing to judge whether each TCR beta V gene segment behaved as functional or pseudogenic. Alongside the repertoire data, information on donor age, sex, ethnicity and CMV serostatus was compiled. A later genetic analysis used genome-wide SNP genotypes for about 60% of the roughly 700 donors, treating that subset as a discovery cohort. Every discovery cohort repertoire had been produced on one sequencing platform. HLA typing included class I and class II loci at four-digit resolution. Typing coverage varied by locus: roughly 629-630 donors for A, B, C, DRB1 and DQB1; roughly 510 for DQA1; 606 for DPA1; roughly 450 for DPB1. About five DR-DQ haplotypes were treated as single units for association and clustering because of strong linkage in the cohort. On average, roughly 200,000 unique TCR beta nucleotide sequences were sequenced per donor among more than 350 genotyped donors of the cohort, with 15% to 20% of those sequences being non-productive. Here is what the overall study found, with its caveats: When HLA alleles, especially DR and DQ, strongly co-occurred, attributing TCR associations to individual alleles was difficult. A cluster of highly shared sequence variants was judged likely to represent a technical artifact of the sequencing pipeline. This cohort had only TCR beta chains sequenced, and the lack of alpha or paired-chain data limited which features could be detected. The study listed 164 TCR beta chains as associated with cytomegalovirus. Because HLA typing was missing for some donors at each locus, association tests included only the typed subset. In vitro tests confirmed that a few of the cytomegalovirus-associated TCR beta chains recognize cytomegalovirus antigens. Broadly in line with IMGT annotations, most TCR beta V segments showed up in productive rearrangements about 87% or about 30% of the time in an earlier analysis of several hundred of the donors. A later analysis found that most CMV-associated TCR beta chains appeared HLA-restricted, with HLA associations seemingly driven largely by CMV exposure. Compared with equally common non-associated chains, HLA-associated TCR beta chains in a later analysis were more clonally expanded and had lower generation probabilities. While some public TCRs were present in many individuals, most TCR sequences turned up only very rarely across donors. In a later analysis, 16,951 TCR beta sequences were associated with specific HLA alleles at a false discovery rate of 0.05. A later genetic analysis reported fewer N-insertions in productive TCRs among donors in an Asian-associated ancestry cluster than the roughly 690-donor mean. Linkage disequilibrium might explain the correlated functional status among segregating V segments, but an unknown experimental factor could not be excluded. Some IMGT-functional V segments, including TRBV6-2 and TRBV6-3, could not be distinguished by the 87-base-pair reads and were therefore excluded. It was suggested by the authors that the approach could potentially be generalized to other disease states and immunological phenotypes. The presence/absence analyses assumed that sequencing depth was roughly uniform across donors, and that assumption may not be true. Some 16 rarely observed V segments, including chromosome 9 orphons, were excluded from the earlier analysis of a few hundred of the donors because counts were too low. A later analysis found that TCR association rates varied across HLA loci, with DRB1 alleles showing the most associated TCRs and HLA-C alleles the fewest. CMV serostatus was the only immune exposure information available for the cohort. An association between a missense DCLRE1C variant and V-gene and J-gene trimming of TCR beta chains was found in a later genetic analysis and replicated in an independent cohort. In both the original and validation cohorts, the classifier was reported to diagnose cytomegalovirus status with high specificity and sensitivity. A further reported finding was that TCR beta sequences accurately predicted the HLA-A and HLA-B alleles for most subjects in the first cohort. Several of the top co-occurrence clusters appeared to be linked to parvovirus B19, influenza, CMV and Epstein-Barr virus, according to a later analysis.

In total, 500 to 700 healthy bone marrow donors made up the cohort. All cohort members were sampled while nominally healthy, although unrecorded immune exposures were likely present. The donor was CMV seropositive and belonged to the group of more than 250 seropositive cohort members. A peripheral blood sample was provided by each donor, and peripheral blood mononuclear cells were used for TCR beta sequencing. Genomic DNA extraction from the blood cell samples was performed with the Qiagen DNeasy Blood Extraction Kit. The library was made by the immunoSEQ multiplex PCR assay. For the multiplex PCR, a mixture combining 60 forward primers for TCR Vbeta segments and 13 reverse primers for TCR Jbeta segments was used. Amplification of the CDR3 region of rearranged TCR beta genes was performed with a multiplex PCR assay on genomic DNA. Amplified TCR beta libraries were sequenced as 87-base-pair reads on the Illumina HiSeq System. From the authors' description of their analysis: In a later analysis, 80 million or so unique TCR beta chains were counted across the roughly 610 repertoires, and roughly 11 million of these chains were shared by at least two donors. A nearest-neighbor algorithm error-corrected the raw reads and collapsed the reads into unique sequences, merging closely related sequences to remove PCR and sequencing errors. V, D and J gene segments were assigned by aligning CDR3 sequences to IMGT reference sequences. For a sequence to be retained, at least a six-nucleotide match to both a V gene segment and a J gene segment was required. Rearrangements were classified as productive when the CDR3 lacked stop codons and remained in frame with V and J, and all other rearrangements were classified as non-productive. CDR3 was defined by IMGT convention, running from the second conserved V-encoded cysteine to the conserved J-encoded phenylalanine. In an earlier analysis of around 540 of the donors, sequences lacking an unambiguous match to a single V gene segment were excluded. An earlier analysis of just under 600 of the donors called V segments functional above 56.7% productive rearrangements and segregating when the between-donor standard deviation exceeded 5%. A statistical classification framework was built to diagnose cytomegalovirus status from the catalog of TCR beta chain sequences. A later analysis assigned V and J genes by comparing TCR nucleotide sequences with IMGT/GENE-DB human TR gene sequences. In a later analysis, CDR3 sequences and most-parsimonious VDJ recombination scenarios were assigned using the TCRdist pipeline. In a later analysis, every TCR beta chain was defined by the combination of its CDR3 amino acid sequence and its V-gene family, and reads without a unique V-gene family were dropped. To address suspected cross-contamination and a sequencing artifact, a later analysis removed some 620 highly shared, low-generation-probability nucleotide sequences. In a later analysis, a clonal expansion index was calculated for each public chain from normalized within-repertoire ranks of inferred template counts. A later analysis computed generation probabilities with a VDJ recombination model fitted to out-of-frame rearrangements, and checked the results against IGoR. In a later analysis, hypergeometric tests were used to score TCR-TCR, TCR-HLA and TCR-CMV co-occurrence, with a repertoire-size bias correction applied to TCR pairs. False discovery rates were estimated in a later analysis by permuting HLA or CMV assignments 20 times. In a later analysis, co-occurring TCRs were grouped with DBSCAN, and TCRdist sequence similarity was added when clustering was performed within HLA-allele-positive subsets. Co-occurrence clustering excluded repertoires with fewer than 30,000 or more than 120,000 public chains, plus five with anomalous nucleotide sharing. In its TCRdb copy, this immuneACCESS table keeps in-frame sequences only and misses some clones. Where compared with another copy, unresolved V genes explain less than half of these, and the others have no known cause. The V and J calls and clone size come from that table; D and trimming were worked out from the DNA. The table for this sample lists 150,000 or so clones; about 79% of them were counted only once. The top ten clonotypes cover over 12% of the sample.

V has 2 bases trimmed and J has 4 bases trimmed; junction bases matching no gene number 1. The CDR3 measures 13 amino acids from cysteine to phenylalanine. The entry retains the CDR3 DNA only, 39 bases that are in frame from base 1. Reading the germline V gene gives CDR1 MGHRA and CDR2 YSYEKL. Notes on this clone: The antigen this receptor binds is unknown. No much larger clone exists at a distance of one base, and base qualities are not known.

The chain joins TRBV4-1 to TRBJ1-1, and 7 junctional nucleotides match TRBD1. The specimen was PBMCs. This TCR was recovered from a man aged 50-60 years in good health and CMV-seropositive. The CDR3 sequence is CASSQRQGTEAFF. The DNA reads TGCGCCAGCAGCCAACGACAGGGCACTGAAGCTTTCTTT.